These 11 T cell receptor beta chains came from one sample sequenced in a study of T cells in Graves' hyperthyroidism and ophthalmopathy. The CDR3 regions of TCR beta were amplified from RNA transcripts. The HTBI set primed first-round TCR CDR3 RT-PCR. TCRdb reanalysed the multiplex PCR reads using MiXCR and keeps one entry per CDR3 protein. The table includes about 300,000 distinct CDR3 sequences, roughly 13% detected once. The specimen was blood. These receptors all stem from a woman in her twenties or thirties with Graves' hyperthyroidism that later progressed to Graves' ophthalmopathy.

This clonotype was counted at least ten times. This chain links TRBV10-3 with TRBJ2-7, with TRBD1 identical over 7 bases. There are 15 residues in the CDR3. V shed 0 bases and J 1 base; nucleotides not matched to a gene: 3. CDR1 is ENHRY and CDR2 is SYGVKD in the germline V gene. CDR3 residues: CAISESAGGSYEQYF. CDR3 in DNA: TGTGCCATCAGTGAGTCGGCAGGGGGTTCCTACGAGCAGTACTTC.

As concerns this clonotype: A much bigger clone sits one base away, suggesting this may be a read error. The CDR3 loop reads CATSDYTGGTYNEQFF. The CDR3 region has the DNA TGTGCCACCAGTGACTACACTGGCGGGACTTACAATGAGCAGTTCTTC. The V and J genes are TRBV24-1 and TRBJ2-1; the D gene is possibly TRBD2 (6 bases). This CDR3 has 16 amino acids. V was shortened by 4 bases and J by 4 bases, with 16 bases between the two germline ends. Germline V gives CDR1 KGHDR, CDR2 SFDVKD.

There are many counts of this clonotype. The V call is TRBV27, the J call TRBJ2-5; 8 bases agree with TRBD1. Germline CDR1 reads MNHEY; CDR2 reads SMNVEV (reference sequence). V lost 4 bases and J lost 10; bases outside the gene matches: 5. There are 12 residues in the CDR3. CDR3 in amino acids: CASSSSRGHQYF. CDR3 coding DNA: TGTGCCAGCAGTTCATCCAGGGGGCACCAGTACTTC.

The chain recombines TRBV7-9 with TRBJ2-5, with 13 bases lining up with TRBD2. CDR1 is SEHNR and CDR2 is FQNEAQ in the germline V gene (reference sequence). The CDR3 runs to 16 residues. The junction had 4 bases not matched to a gene; V was cut back by 2 bases and J by 4 bases. The CDR3 protein is CASSLSGLAGVETQYF. CDR3 DNA sequence: TGTGCCAGCAGCTTATCCGGACTAGCGGGAGTAGAGACCCAGTACTTC.

There are many counts of this clonotype. The chain combines TRBV6-1 with TRBJ1-2; TRBD1 matches 7 bases. V dropped 9 bases and J dropped 5; count of bases not matched to a gene: 15. Germline values: CDR1 MNHNS, CDR2 SASEGT. The CDR3 has 15 residues. The CDR3 nucleotides are TGTGCCAGAGGAGCCGGGGACAGCAACTTTTATGGCTACACCTTC. It translates to CARGAGDSNFYGYTF.

This clonotype was counted ten times or more. The rearrangement links TRBV3-1 to TRBJ2-7; 7 positions agree with TRBD1. Germline-derived CDR1 and CDR2 are LGHDT and YNNKEL (reference sequence). V dropped 2 bases and J dropped 1; count of bases not matched to a gene: 17. The CDR3 has 19 residues. CDR3 sequence reads: CASSQTPTGMVGDSYEQYF. The CDR3 DNA sequence: TGTGCCAGCAGCCAAACCCCGACAGGGATGGTGGGGGATTCCTACGAGCAGTACTTC.

This clonotype was seen at least ten times. V gene TRBV12-3 or TRBV12-4 combines with J gene TRBJ2-4; D not resolved. Trimming took 6 bases from V and 2 from J, leaving 11 bases between them. CDR3 length: 14 residues. CDR3: CASSRDTTKNIQYF. The CDR3 nucleotides are TGTGCCAGCAGCCGAGACACGACCAAAAACATTCAGTACTTC.

This clonotype was detected ten times or more. The rearrangement uses TRBV6-1 and TRBJ2-4, with unresolved D. Germline CDR1 reads MNHNS; CDR2 reads SASEGT. V was cut by 2 bases and J by 0 bases, with 11 bases left in between. This CDR3 contains 16 residues. This chain's CDR3 is CASSEYGGLAKNIQYF. CDR3 bases: TGTGCCAGCAGTGAATACGGCGGATTAGCCAAAAACATTCAGTACTTC.

This clonotype was seen repeatedly, ten times or more. This rearrangement joins TRBV6-1 to TRBJ2-7, with TRBD1 matching 10 bases. From germline, CDR1 is MNHNS and CDR2 SASEGT. Losses at the gene ends were 6 bases for V and 1 base for J; bases not matched to a gene: 9. The length of the CDR3 is 16 residues. DNA for the CDR3: TGTGCCAGCAGAGCCGGGGACAGGGGAGGATCCTACGAGCAGTACTTC. Its translation is CASRAGDRGGSYEQYF.

Many counts were recorded for this clonotype. The J gene is TRBJ2-7, the V gene TRBV6-1; no clear D. CDR1 is MNHNS, CDR2 SASEGT, per germline. The CDR3 totals 16 residues. Trimming shortened V by 3 bases and J by 5 bases, and 20 bases separated the two germline ends. The CDR3 sequence: CASSDDPPGPLNEQYF. In DNA, the CDR3 is TGTGCCAGCAGTGACGACCCTCCAGGACCCCTGAACGAGCAGTACTTC.

This clonotype was detected ten times or more. The chain employs TRBV28 and TRBJ1-4; D is uncertain. The V end was cut by 9 bases, the J end by 7 bases, with 15 bases between. The CDR3 length is 13 residues. CDR1 MDHEN and CDR2 SYDVKM come from the germline V gene. The CDR3 nucleotides read TGTGCCAGTAGTGATCCGCTCAGTGAAAAACTGTTTTTT. It yields the protein CASSDPLSEKLFF.